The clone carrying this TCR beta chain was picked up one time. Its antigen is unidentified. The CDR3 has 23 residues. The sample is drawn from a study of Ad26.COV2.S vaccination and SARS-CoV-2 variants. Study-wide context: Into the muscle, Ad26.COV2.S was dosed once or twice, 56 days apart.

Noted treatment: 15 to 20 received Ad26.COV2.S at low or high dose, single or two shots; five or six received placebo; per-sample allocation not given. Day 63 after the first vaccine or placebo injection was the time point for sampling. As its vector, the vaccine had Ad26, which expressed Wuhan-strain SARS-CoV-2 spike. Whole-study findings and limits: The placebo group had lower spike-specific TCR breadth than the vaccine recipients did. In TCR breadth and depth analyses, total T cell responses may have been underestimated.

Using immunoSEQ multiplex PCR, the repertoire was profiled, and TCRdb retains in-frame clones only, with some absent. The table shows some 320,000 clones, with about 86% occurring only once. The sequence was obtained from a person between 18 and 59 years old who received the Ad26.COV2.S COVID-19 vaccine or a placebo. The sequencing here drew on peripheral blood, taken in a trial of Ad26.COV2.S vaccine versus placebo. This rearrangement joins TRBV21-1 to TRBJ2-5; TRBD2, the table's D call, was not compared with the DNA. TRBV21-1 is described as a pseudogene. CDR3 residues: CASSNGPGVIAGVPTKSQETQYF. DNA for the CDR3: TGTGCCAGCAGCAACGGGCCGGGGGTGATAGCGGGGGTACCCACGAAGAGCCAAGAGACCCAGTACTTC.